This TCR beta chain was documented in a study of shared clonotypes between healthy human individuals. This table comes from immunoSEQ multiplex PCR, and its TCRdb copy is limited to in-frame clones, with some not included. The table includes over 2 million clones, 85% to 95% detected once. Germline V lookup: CDR1 LGHNA, CDR2 YSLEER. The CDR3 consists of 15 residues. V lost 0 bases, J lost 5 bases, and 8 bases lay in between. The V call is TRBV4-3, the J call TRBJ1-6; D not certain. Sequenced: naive CD4+ T cells from PBMCs. Subset described: CD45RA+ positively selected. This sequence originates from a man between 18 and 35 years old in good health. Some clones in this sample may be carry-over from other donors' samples. Here the CDR3 reads CASSQESSNNSPLHF. DNA of the CDR3: TGCGCCAGCAGCCAAGAGTCCAGCAATAATTCACCCCTCCACTTT.